This T cell receptor (beta chain) originates from a study of blood T cell repertoires in COVID-19 (TCRdb year 2020). About the investigation overall: Samples from collaborators originated in the United States, Italy and Spain and spanned both the acute and convalescent phases of COVID-19. The material from the prospective study consisted of cDNA or gDNA derived from T cells, B-cell-depleted T cells, or PBMCs. The dataset comprised deeply sampled blood TCRbeta repertoires from subjects exposed to, actively infected with, or recovered from COVID-19. The repertoires were released in a freely available public database intended as a resource for research on the immune response to SARS-CoV-2. The samples were drawn from two sources: the first 160 participants of the ongoing ImmuneRACE study, and 1,000 to 1,500 subjects contributed by 6 global collaborators. Nearly every sample came with metadata listing a de-identified subject ID, COVID-19 status, age in years and sex. Where HLA class I and class II types were available, the types were taken from metadata supplied by the sample provider, not from assay-based typing. General findings and caveats noted by the study authors: Clinical and demographic metadata were provided uncurated, with the amount varying by source and participant.

TCRbeta CDR3 regions were amplified from genomic DNA using the immunoSEQ Assay, a bias-controlled multiplex PCR. The published analysis was carried out like this. The number of nucleated cells in each sample was estimated by amplification of reference gene primers within the assay. To quantify the absolute abundance of each unique TCRbeta CDR3 rearrangement, sequence reads were collapsed and filtered. Productive Simpson clonality was computed per sample as the square root of Simpson's diversity index over productive rearrangements. Sourced from immuneACCESS, this table was stored by TCRdb with only in-frame sequences that have V and J called. A share of the clones is absent; for the studies checked, an unresolved V gene accounts for under half, and the remainder has no known explanation. The D gene and trimming were derived from the DNA, and the V and J assignments and clone size from that table. The sample table holds hundreds of thousands of clones, of which 80% to 90% were seen once. The ten largest clones take up approximately 1% of the sample.

There are a few counts of this clone. What antigen it recognizes has not been identified. No much larger clone is present one base from it, and per-base qualities are unavailable. Participants in the prospective study were aged roughly 18 to 95 years, lived in 24 United States geographic areas, and enrolled through a virtual design. Cohort assignment in the prospective study relied on participant-reported clinical history from a screening survey and a study questionnaire. ImmuneRACE Cohort 3 recovered participants were defined by two consecutive negative NP/OP PCR tests, healthcare professional clearance, or symptom resolution. In the prospective study, mobile phlebotomists collected whole blood, serum and a nasopharyngeal or oropharyngeal swab from each participant. Prospective study participants could optionally give additional blood draws and questionnaires over an approximately 2-month period. Prospective study blood samples were shipped either frozen or at room temperature before DNA extraction.

Via the germline V gene (reference sequence), CDR1 is LNHDA and CDR2 SQIVND. The V and J ends are trimmed by 8 bases and 4 bases, leaving 18 bases between them. Measured from the cysteine to the phenylalanine, the CDR3 is 15 residues long. The only DNA kept is the CDR3, 45 bases in frame from the first base. The specimen sequenced was PBMCs or T cells enriched from blood (not recorded which). This clonotype originated in a man between 18 and 29 years old who had recovered from COVID-19. The chain is assembled from TRBV19 and TRBJ2-1; the D region possibly corresponds to TRBD1 (7 bases align). In nucleotide form, the sequence is TGTGCCAGTCAACGCCAGGGGGGCTTATACAATGAGCAGTTCTTC. This encodes CASQRQGGLYNEQFF.